The present T cell receptor beta chain was sequenced within a study of T-cell reconstitution after alpha-beta-depleted transplantation in children. Trimming stripped 5 bases from V and 4 bases from J, with 11 bases between. The CDR3 has 12 residues. Per the germline V gene, CDR1 is DFQATT and CDR2 is SNEGSKA (reference sequence). Using unique molecular identifiers, the investigators prepared the TCRbeta library. Via MiXCR, TCRdb re-called the PCR reads, giving one row per CDR3 protein. There are a few hundred thousand distinct CDR3 sequences in the sample; roughly 14% occur only once, and around 4.5% lies in the top ten. This clonotype came up a few times.

The sequences come from PBMCs, collected from the stem cell graft. The receptor comes from a human donor who donated a stem cell graft to a child with Fanconi anemia. The rearrangement links TRBV20-1 to TRBJ1-1; D might be TRBD1 (6 bases). In DNA form, the CDR3 reads TGCAGTGCTCCCAGGGGTTTCACTGAAGCTTTCTTT. This codes for CSAPRGFTEAFF.